One and the same sample provided the 26 T cell receptor beta chains below, sequenced in a study of T cells after yellow fever vaccination. A single record per CDR3 protein comes from TCRdb applying MiXCR to the 5' RACE reads. The data contain about 340,000 distinct CDR3 sequences, about 12% of them seen just once; the ten biggest clones take up roughly 3.1%. The sequenced sample was CD4+ T cells sorted from PBMCs, obtained 15 days after the yellow fever booster vaccination. Source of these receptors: a man between 18 and 29 years old who received the YFV17D yellow fever vaccine.

This clonotype was observed a handful of times. The chain employs TRBV7-8 and TRBJ2-2; 7 nucleotides line up with TRBD2. V lost 3 bases to trimming and J lost 7 bases; unmatched junction nucleotides: 11. The germline V gene has CDR1 SGHVS and CDR2 FQNEAQ. CDR3 length: 16 amino acids. The CDR3 is CASSLIIRGGHGELFF. The CDR3 DNA reads TGTGCCAGCAGCTTGATTATCCGCGGGGGTCACGGGGAGCTGTTTTTT.

The V and J genes are TRBV4-2 and TRBJ1-5; TRBD1 might be the D (6 bases). CDR3 length equals 14 residues. Trimming pared 2 bases from V and 4 bases from J, leaving 9 bases between. Germline loops: CDR1 LGHNA, CDR2 YNFKEQ. The DNA of the CDR3 is TGTGCCAGCAGCCAACCAGGGGCTAATCAGCCCCAGCATTTT. Translated: CASSQPGANQPQHF.

The chain links TRBV12-3 or TRBV12-4 to TRBJ1-5; the D is unclear. The CDR3 is made up of 14 amino acids. With 1 base removed from V and 7 bases from J, the gap between germline ends came to 11 bases. The CDR3 DNA reads as TGTGCCAGCAGTTTAGATTTCGCGGGCCAGCCCCAGCATTTT. This translates into CASSLDFAGQPQHF.

This clonotype has just a few counts. This sequence joins TRBV7-9 and TRBJ1-6, with D perhaps TRBD1 (6 bases). From germline, CDR1 is SEHNR and CDR2 FQNEAQ (reference sequence). CDR3 size: 15 residues. With 5 bases removed from V and 6 bases from J, the gap between germline ends came to 14 bases. The DNA of the CDR3 is TGTGCCAGCAGCGCCCGGGACATTGGTAATTCACCCCTCCACTTT. This codes for CASSARDIGNSPLHF.

This clonotype was counted a few times. V and J are TRBV7-2 and TRBJ2-4; 12 bases fit TRBD2. The CDR3 extends over 15 amino acids. V lost 5 bases and J lost 9; bases outside the gene matches: 8. Germline V lookup: CDR1 SGHTA, CDR2 FQGNSA. The DNA for the CDR3 is TGTGCCAGCAGCCCAAGACTAGCGGGGGCCGGCATTCAGTACTTC. Its protein is CASSPRLAGAGIQYF.

This clonotype was detected ten times or more. The rearrangement links TRBV27 to TRBJ1-2; 7 positions match TRBD1. The CDR3 length is 15 residues. Per the germline V gene, CDR1 is MNHEY and CDR2 is SMNVEV (reference sequence). V dropped 6 bases and J dropped 2; count of bases not matched to a gene: 9. CDR3 residues: CASRFHDRENYGYTF. The DNA of the CDR3 is TGTGCCAGCAGATTCCATGACAGGGAGAACTATGGCTACACCTTC.

The V and J genes are TRBV19 and TRBJ2-2, with D possibly matching TRBD1 (5 bases). The CDR3 loop spans 15 amino acids. Germline V gives CDR1 LNHDA, CDR2 SQIVND (reference sequence). With 7 bases removed from V and 5 bases from J, the gap between germline ends came to 17 bases. CDR3 bases: TGTGCCAGTACCGGAAGGACATCGCCTACCGGGGAGCTGTTTTTT. Protein product: CASTGRTSPTGELFF.

This chain joins TRBV7-9 and TRBJ2-7; weak D call: TRBD1 (6 bases). The germline V and J ends were trimmed by 5 bases and 8 bases, with 25 bases remaining between them. The length of the CDR3 is 16 residues. The germline gives CDR1 SEHNR, CDR2 FQNEAQ (reference sequence). The CDR3 region has the DNA TGTGCCAGCAGCCATGCACTGGGGACAAGCCCTCCCAAGCAGTACTTC. This encodes CASSHALGTSPPKQYF. The full variable domain, in which reference TRBV7-9 and TRBJ2-7 provide the parts outside the CDR3, is DTGVSQNPRHKITKRGQNVTFRCDPISEHNRLYWYRQTLGQGPEFLTYFQNEAQLEKSRLLSDRFSAERPKGSFSTLEIQRTEQGDSAMYLCASSHALGTSPPKQYFGPGTRLTVT.

This clonotype was counted a few times. CDR3 protein: CASSHGGQETQYF. The CDR3 DNA sequence: TGCGCCAGCAGCCACGGTGGTCAAGAGACCCAGTACTTC. The J gene is TRBJ2-5, the V gene TRBV5-1; unclear D gene. CDR1 is SGHRS and CDR2 is YFSETQ in the germline V gene. The CDR3 length is 13 residues. The ends were cut back, 4 bases at V and 2 bases at J, with 9 bases in the middle.

The chain joins TRBV5-1 to TRBJ1-1; 8 bases map to TRBD1. Per germline, CDR1 SGHRS and CDR2 YFSETQ. The V segment lost 2 bases and the J segment 7 bases; nucleotides outside the gene matches: 13. The CDR3 runs 16 residues. CDR3 nucleotide sequence: TGCGCCAGCAGCTTTGGACAGGGCACGAATTCTGTTGAAGCTTTCTTT. Amino acid sequence: CASSFGQGTNSVEAFF.

The CDR3 region has the DNA TGTGCCAGCAGCCGTCAGAATACGCAGTATTTT. This gives the protein CASSRQNTQYF. This rearrangement joins TRBV5-4 to TRBJ2-3; D unresolved. This CDR3 region has 11 residues. In germline, CDR1 is SGHNT, CDR2 YYREEE (reference sequence). V shed 4 bases and J shed 7 bases, with 7 bases lying between them.

V is TRBV5-1 and J is TRBJ2-1, with 9 bases matching TRBD1. Per the germline V gene, CDR1 is SGHRS and CDR2 is YFSETQ. With V trimmed by 0 bases and J by 8 bases, 6 bases remained unmatched. CDR3 length equals 15 residues. The CDR3 is CASSLGDRVTDEQFF. For the CDR3, the DNA is TGCGCCAGCAGCTTGGGGGACAGGGTTACCGATGAGCAGTTCTTC.

This clonotype has just a few counts. This sequence joins TRBV14 and TRBJ1-2; no definite D call. Germline V gene data show CDR1 as SGHDN and CDR2 as FVKESK. The CDR3 is 14 residues long. The V end was cut by 4 bases, the J end by 8 bases, with 17 bases between. In DNA form, the CDR3 reads TGTGCCAGCAGCCGATTGGGCGTCTTAAGAGGCTACACCTTC. It translates to CASSRLGVLRGYTF.

A few counts support this clonotype. The chain joins TRBV19 to TRBJ2-4; D is possibly TRBD1 (5 bases). The V end lost 5 bases, the J end lost 5 bases, and 16 bases lay between the germline ends. The CDR3 totals 15 residues. CDR1 LNHDA and CDR2 SQIVND come from the germline V gene (reference sequence). The CDR3 bases are TGTGCCAGTAGTTCCCGGGCAGGGTGGGAAAACATTCAGTACTTC. Translated, it gives CASSSRAGWENIQYF.

This clonotype was counted between two and nine times. The chain has TRBV6-5 and TRBJ2-6; D call uncertain. V lost 6 bases and J 4 bases, leaving 7 bases between the germline ends. The CDR3 is 13 residues long. Germline-derived CDR1 and CDR2 are MNHEY and SVGAGI. The CDR3 sequence: CASSPVGANVLTF. CDR3 DNA: TGTGCCAGCAGCCCGGTAGGGGCCAACGTCCTGACTTTC.

This clonotype was counted many times. V is TRBV11-2 and J is TRBJ2-1; 10 nucleotides match TRBD2. The germline CDR1 and CDR2 sequences are SGHAT and FQNNGV. The CDR3 is made up of 15 amino acids. The ends lost 5 bases at V and 9 bases at J; junction bases unmatched: 10. In nucleotides, the CDR3 is TGTGCCAGCAGCCCTATTGAGCGGGGGGGCGGTGAGCAGTTCTTC. Translated: CASSPIERGGGEQFF. Combining the CDR3 with reference TRBV11-2 and TRBJ2-1 gives the whole variable domain EAGVAQSPRYKIIEKRQSVAFWCNPISGHATLYWYQQILGQGPKLLIQFQNNGVVDDSQLPKDRFSAERLKGVDSTLKIQPAKLEDSAVYLCASSPIERGGGEQFFGPGTRLTVL.

The rearrangement joins TRBV6-1 to TRBJ2-7; 8 positions agree with TRBD1. V was clipped by 8 bases and J by 4 bases; unmatched bases: 7. The CDR3 is 13 residues long. The germline gives CDR1 MNHNS, CDR2 SASEGT. The CDR3 DNA sequence: TGTGCCAGCGGGCGGACAGGGAGGTACGAGCAGTACTTC. The encoded protein is CASGRTGRYEQYF.

V gene TRBV11-1 combines with J gene TRBJ2-3; a weak D match, TRBD2 (5 bases). With 1 base removed from V and 4 bases from J, the gap between germline ends came to 9 bases. Germline assignment: CDR1 SGHAT and CDR2 FQDESV (reference sequence). CDR3 length: 14 residues. CDR3 coding DNA: TGTGCCAGCAGCTTAGGAGCGGTCCCAGATACGCAGTATTTT. Its protein product is CASSLGAVPDTQYF. Full variable domain (rest looked up from reference TRBV11-1 and TRBJ2-3): EAEVAQSPRYKITEKSQAVAFWCDPISGHATLYWYRQILGQGPELLVQFQDESVVDDSQLPKDRFSAERLKGVDSTLKIQPAELGDSAMYLCASSLGAVPDTQYFGPGTRLTVL.

About this clonotype: A single base separates this from a much larger clone, so it may be a read error. The V call is TRBV7-2, the J call TRBJ2-3; 11 bases match TRBD2. CDR3 length: 19 amino acids. Trimming took 8 bases from V and 2 from J; bases not matched to a gene: 18. The germline CDR1 and CDR2 sequences are SGHTA and FQGNSA. In DNA, the CDR3 is TGTGCCAGCGGCCCCGGGTGGGCTAGCGGGGGGTCCTTCACAGATACGCAGTATTTT. It is translated as CASGPGWASGGSFTDTQYF.

This clonotype was observed many times. The chain is built from TRBV11-2 and TRBJ2-1; D gene ambiguous. The V gene's germline CDR1 is SGHAT and CDR2 FQNNGV. The CDR3 spans 12 residues. V was shortened by 2 bases and J by 7 bases, with 6 bases between the two germline ends. CDR3 bases: TGTGCCAGCAGCTTATTTCGAAATGAGCAGTTCTTC. Translation: CASSLFRNEQFF.

V usage is TRBV27 and J usage is TRBJ2-7; no firm D call. V lost 5 bases, J lost 2 bases, and 16 bases lay in between. This CDR3 contains 15 residues. CDR1 is MNHEY, CDR2 SMNVEV, per germline (reference sequence). The CDR3 nucleotides read TGTGCCAGCAGTCCGACCTACTCCCCCCCCTACGAGCAGTACTTC. It codes for CASSPTYSPPYEQYF.

This clonotype was seen ten or more times. This chain links TRBV6-5 with TRBJ2-7, with TRBD2 identical over 7 bases. The V gene end was trimmed by 0 bases and the J gene end by 4 bases; junction bases not matched to a gene: 0. This CDR3 spans 13 amino acids. The germline CDR1 and CDR2 sequences are MNHEY and SVGAGI. DNA of the CDR3: TGTGCCAGCAGTTACTCGCGGGGGTACGAGCAGTACGTC. Amino acid sequence: CASSYSRGYEQYV.

This clonotype was found a few times. V gene TRBV6-6 combines with J gene TRBJ2-5, with D unclear. In germline, CDR1 is MNHNY, CDR2 SVGAGI (reference sequence). The CDR3 covers 14 residues. Trimming took 0 bases from V and 3 from J, leaving 8 bases between them. CDR3 sequence (DNA): TGTGCCAGCAGTTACTCGCGAGGAAAAGAGACCCAGTACTTC. This sequence encodes CASSYSRGKETQYF.

The chain links TRBV7-9 to TRBJ2-1; D perhaps matches TRBD2 (7 bases). This CDR3 has 18 amino acids. The germline CDR1 and CDR2 sequences are SEHNR and FQNEAQ (reference sequence). V shed 10 bases and J shed 0 bases, with 25 bases lying between them. As DNA, the CDR3 is TGTGCCACTTCAGGGGCTAGCGGTTTTGGCAGCTCCTACAATGAGCAGTTCTTC. It specifies CATSGASGFGSSYNEQFF.

This clonotype showed up many times. The chain recombines TRBV12-3 or TRBV12-4 with TRBJ1-1; D is perhaps TRBD1 (5 bases). V was cut by 6 bases and J by 6 bases, with 17 bases left in between. There are 14 residues in the CDR3. CDR3 sequence: CASSHLRRGAEAFF. In DNA form, the CDR3 reads TGTGCCAGCAGCCACCTTCGCCGGGGGGCTGAAGCTTTCTTT.

This clonotype came up a few times. The V call is TRBV20-1, the J call TRBJ2-2, with a possible D match to TRBD2 (7 bases). Trimming took 4 bases from V and 0 from J, leaving 9 bases between them. CDR1 is DFQATT and CDR2 is SNEGSKA in the germline V gene (reference sequence). The CDR3 is 14 amino acids. CDR3 residues: CSAKGGSNTGELFF. CDR3 DNA sequence: TGCAGTGCTAAGGGGGGGTCGAACACCGGGGAGCTGTTTTTT.